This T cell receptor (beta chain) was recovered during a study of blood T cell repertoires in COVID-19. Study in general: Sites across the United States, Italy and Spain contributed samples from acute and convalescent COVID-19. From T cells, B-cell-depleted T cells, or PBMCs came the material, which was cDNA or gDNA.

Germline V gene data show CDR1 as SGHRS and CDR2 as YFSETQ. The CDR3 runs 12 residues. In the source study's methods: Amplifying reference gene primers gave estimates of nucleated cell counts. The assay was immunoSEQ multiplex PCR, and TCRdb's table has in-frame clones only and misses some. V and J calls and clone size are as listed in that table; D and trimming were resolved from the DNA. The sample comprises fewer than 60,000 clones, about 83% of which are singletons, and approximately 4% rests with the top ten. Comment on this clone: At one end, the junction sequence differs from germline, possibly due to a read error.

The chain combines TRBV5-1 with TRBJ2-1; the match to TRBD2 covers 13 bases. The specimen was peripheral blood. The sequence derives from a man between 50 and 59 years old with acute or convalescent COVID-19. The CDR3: CASSPTSGGALF. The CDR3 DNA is TGCGCCAGCAGCCCTACTAGCGGGGGGGCTCTCTTC.